One and the same sample provided the 10 T cell receptor beta chains below, sequenced in a study of sequential checkpoint blockade in melanoma. Documented treatment: randomized to nivolumab then ipilimumab (arm A) or the reverse (arm B). The method was immunoSEQ multiplex PCR; TCRdb's version includes in-frame clones alone and lacks a portion of them. The table includes fewer than 15,000 clones, 60% to 80% detected once. The source was CD8+ T cells sorted from blood (inferred from file names), collected from a patient given nivolumab and ipilimumab in sequence. All receptors come from a human donor with melanoma.

This chain connects TRBV5-4 to TRBJ1-1, with D unresolved. Germline V gene sequence: CDR1 SGHNT, CDR2 YYREEE (reference sequence). The CDR3 covers 14 residues. V gave up 4 bases and J gave up 2 bases, with 12 bases separating them. CDR3 sequence reads: CASSPSGFNTEAFF. CDR3 DNA sequence: TGTGCCAGCAGCCCCTCCGGGTTTAACACTGAAGCTTTCTTT.

This clone was counted between two and nine times. The chain joins TRBV6-1 to TRBJ2-3; 13 bases map to TRBD2. With V trimmed by 11 bases and J by 0 bases, 5 bases remained unmatched. Germline values: CDR1 MNHNS, CDR2 SASEGT. The CDR3 contains 15 residues. The CDR3 here is CAVLAGGFSTDTQYF. CDR3 DNA: TGTGCCGTACTAGCGGGAGGGTTCAGCACAGATACGCAGTATTTT.

The chain has TRBV18 and TRBJ2-1; a weak D match, TRBD2 (6 bases). The CDR3 is 16 residues long. Trimming shortened V by 4 bases and J by 4 bases, and 17 bases separated the two germline ends. The germline CDR1 and CDR2 sequences are KGHSH and LQKENI. The CDR3 loop is CASSRDSGSVYNEQFF. In DNA, the CDR3 is TGTGCCAGCTCACGGGACTCAGGATCGGTGTACAATGAGCAGTTCTTC.

The genes are TRBV9 and TRBJ1-4; 11 nucleotides line up with TRBD1. CDR1 is SGDLS, CDR2 YYNGEE, per germline. The CDR3 contains 15 residues. V was clipped by 4 bases and J by 7 bases; unmatched bases: 6. The CDR3 is CASSPGGQGVEKLFF. CDR3 DNA: TGTGCCAGCAGCCCGGGGGGACAGGGGGTTGAAAAACTGTTTTTT.

This clone occurred a few times. The rearrangement joins TRBV19 to TRBJ1-2; D not certain. With 5 bases removed from V and 0 bases from J, the gap between germline ends came to 13 bases. Per germline, CDR1 LNHDA and CDR2 SQIVND (reference sequence). CDR3 length: 15 residues. The CDR3 reads CASSALADSNYGYTF. The CDR3 coding sequence is TGTGCCAGTAGTGCGTTGGCAGACTCTAACTATGGCTACACCTTC.

The chain combines TRBV29-1 with TRBJ2-2, with D possibly being TRBD2 (6 bases). V lost 2 bases to trimming and J lost 0 bases, with 10 bases between them. Germline values: CDR1 SQVTM, CDR2 ANQGSEA. The CDR3 is 15 residues long. The CDR3 region is CSVESGGANTGELFF. CDR3 nucleotides: TGCAGCGTTGAATCCGGGGGAGCGAACACCGGGGAGCTGTTTTTT.

This chain uses TRBV27 with TRBJ2-5; TRBD1 is a possible D gene (6 bases). Looked up from germline, CDR1 is MNHEY and CDR2 is SMNVEV (reference sequence). The CDR3 contains 15 residues. Trimming removed 2 bases from V and 2 bases from J, with 12 bases in between. The CDR3 region is CASSLRGQRQETQYF. In nucleotides, the CDR3 is TGTGCCAGCAGTTTAAGGGGACAACGGCAAGAGACCCAGTACTTC.

The chain links TRBV7-9 to TRBJ2-3; a possible D gene is TRBD2 (5 bases). Germline CDR1 is SEHNR and CDR2 is FQNEAQ (reference sequence). V lost 0 bases and J lost 2, with 6 bases in between. The CDR3 runs 14 residues. The chain's CDR3 is CASSLADFTDTQYF. CDR3 DNA: TGTGCCAGCAGCTTAGCGGACTTCACAGATACGCAGTATTTT.

This clone rates as medium-sized. The chain carries TRBV10-3 and TRBJ1-4; D is ambiguous. Trimming cost V 0 bases and J 8 bases, with 13 bases left between them. The length of the CDR3 is 15 residues. CDR1 ENHRY and CDR2 SYGVKD come from the germline V gene. The CDR3 DNA is TGTGCCATCAGTGAGTCACCCGGGAATGTCGAAAAACTGTTTTTT. As protein: CAISESPGNVEKLFF.

The genes are TRBV4-1 and TRBJ2-7; 9 nucleotides agree with TRBD1. Germline lookup yields CDR1 MGHRA and CDR2 YSYEKL. The CDR3 covers 15 residues. V lost 4 bases, J lost 7 bases, and 11 bases stayed unmatched. CDR3 bases: TGCGCCAGCAGCCCCCTGGGACAGGGTACACGAGAGCAGTACTTC. Its protein product is CASSPLGQGTREQYF.